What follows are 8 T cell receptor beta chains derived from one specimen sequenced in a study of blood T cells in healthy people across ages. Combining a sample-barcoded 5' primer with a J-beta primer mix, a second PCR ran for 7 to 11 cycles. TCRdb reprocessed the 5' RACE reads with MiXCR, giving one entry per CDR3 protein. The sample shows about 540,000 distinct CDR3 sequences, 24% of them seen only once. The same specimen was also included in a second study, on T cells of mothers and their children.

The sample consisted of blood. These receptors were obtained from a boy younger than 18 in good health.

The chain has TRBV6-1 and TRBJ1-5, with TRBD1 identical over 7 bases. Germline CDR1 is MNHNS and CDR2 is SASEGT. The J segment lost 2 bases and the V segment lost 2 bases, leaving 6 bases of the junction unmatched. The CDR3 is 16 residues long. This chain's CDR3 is CASSELAGGGNQPQHF. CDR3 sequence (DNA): TGTGCCAGCAGTGAATTGGCAGGGGGAGGCAATCAGCCCCAGCATTTT.

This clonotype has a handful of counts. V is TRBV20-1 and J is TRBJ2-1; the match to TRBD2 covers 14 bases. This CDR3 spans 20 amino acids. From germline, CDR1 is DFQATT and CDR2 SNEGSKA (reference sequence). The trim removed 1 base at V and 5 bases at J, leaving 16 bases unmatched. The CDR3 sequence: CSARALGGTSGSRVNNEQFF. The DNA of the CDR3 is TGCAGTGCTAGAGCCCTCGGAGGGACTAGCGGGAGTAGGGTTAACAATGAGCAGTTCTTC.

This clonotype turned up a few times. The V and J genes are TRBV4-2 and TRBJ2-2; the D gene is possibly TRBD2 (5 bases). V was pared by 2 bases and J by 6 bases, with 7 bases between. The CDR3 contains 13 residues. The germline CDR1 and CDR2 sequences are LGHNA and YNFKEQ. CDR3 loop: CASSQTRSGELFF. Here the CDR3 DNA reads TGTGCCAGCAGCCAAACTAGGTCCGGGGAGCTGTTTTTT.

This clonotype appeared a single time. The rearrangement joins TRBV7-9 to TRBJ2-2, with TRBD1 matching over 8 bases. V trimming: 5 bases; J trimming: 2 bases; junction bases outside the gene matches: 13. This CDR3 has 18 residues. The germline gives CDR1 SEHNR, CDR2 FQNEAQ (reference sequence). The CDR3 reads CASSEGQGIRRNTGELFF. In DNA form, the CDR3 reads TGTGCCAGCAGCGAAGGACAGGGCATTAGAAGAAACACCGGGGAGCTGTTTTTT. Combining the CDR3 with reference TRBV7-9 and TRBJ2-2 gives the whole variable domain DTGVSQNPRHKITKRGQNVTFRCDPISEHNRLYWYRQTLGQGPEFLTYFQNEAQLEKSRLLSDRFSAERPKGSFSTLEIQRTEQGDSAMYLCASSEGQGIRRNTGELFFGEGSRLTVL.

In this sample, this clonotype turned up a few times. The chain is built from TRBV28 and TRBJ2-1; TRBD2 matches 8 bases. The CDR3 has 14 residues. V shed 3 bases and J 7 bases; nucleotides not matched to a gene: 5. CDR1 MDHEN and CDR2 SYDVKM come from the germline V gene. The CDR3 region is CASSFTAGANEQFF. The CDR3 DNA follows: TGTGCCAGCAGTTTTACAGCGGGGGCGAATGAGCAGTTCTTC.

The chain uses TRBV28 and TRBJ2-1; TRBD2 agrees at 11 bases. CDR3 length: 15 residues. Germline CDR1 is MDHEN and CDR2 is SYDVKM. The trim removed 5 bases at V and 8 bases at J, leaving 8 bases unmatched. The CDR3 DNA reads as TGTGCCAGCAGTCTACTAGCGGGAGTCTCCGATGAGCAGTTCTTC. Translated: CASSLLAGVSDEQFF.

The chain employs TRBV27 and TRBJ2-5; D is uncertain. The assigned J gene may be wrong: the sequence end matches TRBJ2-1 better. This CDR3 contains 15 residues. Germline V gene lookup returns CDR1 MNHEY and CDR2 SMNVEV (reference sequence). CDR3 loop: CASSSDNLLSNEQFF. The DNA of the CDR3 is TGTGCCAGCAGTTCCGACAATCTCTTGTCCAATGAGCAGTTCTTC.

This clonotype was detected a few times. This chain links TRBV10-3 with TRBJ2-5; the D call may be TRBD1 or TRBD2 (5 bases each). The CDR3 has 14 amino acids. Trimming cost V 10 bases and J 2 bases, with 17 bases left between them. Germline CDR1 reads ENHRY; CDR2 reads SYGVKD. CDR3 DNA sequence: TGTGCCACGAGGGGCGATTCGGGACAAGAGACCCAGTACTTC. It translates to CATRGDSGQETQYF.